This T cell receptor beta chain was profiled in a study of T cell responses to AZD1222 COVID-19 vaccine (dated by TCRdb to the early 2020s). For the wider study: AZD1222 recipients with second doses at about 4 weeks or about 12 weeks were pooled, because spike-specific TCR depth and breadth did not differ between schedules. Enrollment into the trials was organized by age into subgroups of 18-55, 56-69 and 70-plus years, and those subgroups contained approximately 160, 26 and 62 TCR-sequenced participants, respectively. A total of just over 230 trial participants underwent TCR sequencing, of whom 207 had received two doses of AZD1222 and 26 had received two doses of the MenACWY control vaccine. The research as a whole found: Only five or six AZD1222 recipients were SARS-CoV-2 seropositive at baseline, limiting conclusions about previously exposed vaccinees. Spike-specific TCR breadth and depth rose significantly after two AZD1222 doses compared with day 0 and with MenACWY recipients. Reportedly, close to half of the unique spike-specific TCRs recognized epitopes lying outside the regions that are mutated in the B.1.351 and B.1.1.7 variants. Vaccine-associated CD4 TCRs spanned the whole spike protein, with dominant responses in regions 160-218 and 743-854. No day 14 peak-response samples were available, so repertoires were characterized only after the peak T cell response. Participants were mostly white British, with more females than males. The authors suggested clonal diversity may have been underestimated. The 56-69-year group was small, and its depth increase did not reach significance, likely because of low power.

The CDR3 regions of human TCRbeta chains were analyzed by immunosequencing. Regarding the original processing steps: TCRs in the repertoires were compared against a reference library of SARS-CoV-2-specific TCRs that had been generated with the MIRA antigen-specificity platform. Breadth was defined as the fraction of unique TCRs that were SARS-CoV-2-associated, and depth was defined as the fraction of total T cells that were SARS-CoV-2-associated. Using the MIRA data, each spike-specific TCR was mapped to the spike region that the TCR reacts to and placed in a CD4 or CD8 class. Log10-transformed breadth and depth values were compared by one-way ANOVA with Sidak's multiple comparisons tests. TCRdb limited this immuneACCESS table to in-frame rearrangements with V and J called. A share of clones is missing; checked studies link under half to unresolved V genes, and the rest is unexplained. V, J and clone size reflect that table, while D and trimming were determined from the DNA. In this sample the table shows fewer than 150,000 clones, approximately 80% of which occur a single time. The ten biggest clones cover 4.1% of the sample.

The time point label, as the study defines it: baseline before first vaccination. Samples from vaccinated people were obtained from the UK trials COV001 and COV002, which included a single-blind randomized controlled phase 2/3 trial of AZD1222 (ChAdOx1 nCoV-19) in healthy adults. For TCRbeta chain sequencing, PBMC samples were collected from trial participants at day 0 and at day 28 after the second dose. The CDR1 and CDR2 encoded by the germline V gene (reference sequence) are GTSNPN and SVGIG. From cysteine to phenylalanine, the CDR3 is 14 amino acids long. Just the 42-base CDR3 DNA is kept, in frame starting at base 1. V sheds 3 bases and J sheds 0 bases, leaving 10 bases between their ends. This clone has just one count. Its antigen has not been determined. No clone much larger than this one lies a single base away; base qualities are absent.

The chain is assembled from TRBV30 and TRBJ2-3, with no D gene named confidently. The TCR comes from an adult in good health. The specimen comprised peripheral blood, sampled on day 0 of AZD1222 vaccination. The encoded CDR3 is CAWRGSTSTDTQYF. The DNA sequence follows: TGTGCCTGGAGAGGCAGTACTAGCACAGATACGCAGTATTTT.